One and the same sample provided the 2 T cell receptor beta chains below, sequenced in a study of post-analysis software for immune sequencing data. Study-wide results and limits: Among four or five TRBV segments more frequent in patients than controls were TRBV5-6, TRBV5-1 and TRBV20-1.

Built from TCR beta cDNA, the libraries had unique molecular identifiers in them. TCRdb reprocessed the PCR reads with MiXCR, giving one entry per CDR3 protein. The profile shows 450,000 to 700,000 distinct CDR3 sequences, 44% of them singletons. For these receptors, no antigen is known. The specimen was blood. The receptors derive from a girl under 18 with multiple sclerosis.

The chain employs TRBV4-1 and TRBJ2-5, with D maybe TRBD1 (6 bases). V gave up 4 bases and J gave up 2 bases, with 20 bases separating them. The germline CDR1 and CDR2 sequences are MGHRA and YSYEKL. The CDR3 spans 17 residues. The CDR3 loop is CASSLTSRGSLQETQYF. For the CDR3, the DNA is TGCGCCAGCAGCCTTACGAGCAGGGGCTCTCTTCAAGAGACCCAGTACTTC.

The chain couples TRBV12-3 or TRBV12-4 to TRBJ1-4, with a weak D call TRBD1 (6 bases). The CDR3 is 15 amino acids. V was pared by 2 bases and J by 7 bases, with 14 bases between. The CDR3 is CASSLNSGGGEKLFF. DNA for the CDR3: TGTGCCAGCAGTTTAAATTCGGGGGGCGGTGAAAAACTGTTTTTT.